This is a list of T cell receptor beta chains from one sample in a study of early T cells in non-severe SARS-CoV-2 infection. TCRdb called the 5' RACE reads again in MiXCR, with one record for every CDR3 protein. The repertoire includes 65,000 to 80,000 distinct CDR3 sequences, roughly an eighth of them detected once, and roughly 6% sits in the top ten. The material sequenced was whole blood. These receptors were obtained from an adult who was a healthcare worker with PCR-confirmed SARS-CoV-2 infection or an uninfected control (not recorded which). CDR3s include the opening cysteine and the closing phenylalanine or tryptophan. Fields, in order: D gene, V gene, J gene, clone size, CDR3 protein, CDR3 DNA. The D gene is left open where the match is weak. Only some rows state a clone size, as once, few, many or a class for expanded clones.

-,TRBV12-3/TRBV12-4,TRBJ2-2,many,CASRRTANTGELFF,TGTGCCAGCAGAAGGACAGCGAACACCGGGGAGCTGTTTTTT
TRBD1,TRBV18,TRBJ1-5,-,CASSPGQLNQPQHF,TGTGCCAGCTCACCGGGACAGCTAAATCAGCCCCAGCATTTT
-,TRBV2,TRBJ2-1,few,CASRGVYNEQFF,TGTGCCAGCAGAGGGGTCTACAATGAGCAGTTCTTC
-,TRBV28,TRBJ1-1,-,CASRPAKRYTEAFF,TGTGCCAGCCGCCCCGCCAAGAGGTACACTGAAGCTTTCTTT
-,TRBV6-6,TRBJ1-5,few,CASTQGRRWPQHF,TGTGCCAGCACTCAGGGACGAAGGTGGCCCCAGCATTTT
TRBD1,TRBV3-1,TRBJ1-2,-,CASSQGQGSYGYTF,TGTGCCAGCAGCCAGGGACAGGGTAGCTATGGCTACACCTTC
TRBD2,TRBV7-3,TRBJ2-5,many,CASSPRATSGAETQYF,TGTGCCAGCAGCCCCCGTGCGACTAGCGGGGCGGAGACCCAGTACTTC
-,TRBV20-1,TRBJ2-5,-,CSAEKLGETQYF,TGCAGTGCCGAGAAGCTAGGGGAGACCCAGTACTTC
-,TRBV29-1,TRBJ1-3,few,CSVVTQWGSGNTIYF,TGCAGCGTTGTCACACAGTGGGGCTCTGGAAACACCATATATTTT
-,TRBV15,TRBJ2-7,many,CATSRDEANYEQYF,TGTGCCACCAGCAGAGATGAGGCGAACTACGAGCAGTACTTC
-,TRBV6-1,TRBJ2-1,-,CASSALPPYNEQFF,TGTGCCAGCAGTGCTCTTCCCCCGTACAATGAGCAGTTCTTC
-,TRBV20-1,TRBJ1-2,few,CSATEAGYTF,TGCAGTGCCACGGAAGCTGGCTACACCTTC
TRBD1,TRBV18,TRBJ2-7,-,CASSPMGTGTAHEQYF,TGTGCCAGCTCACCAATGGGGACAGGGACAGCCCACGAGCAGTACTTC
-,TRBV30,TRBJ2-7,-,CAWSAGPGTYEQYF,TGTGCCTGGAGTGCCGGGCCTGGGACTTACGAGCAGTACTTC
-,TRBV2,TRBJ2-1,many,CASSHLRGGNEQFF,TGTGCCAGCAGTCATCTCAGGGGAGGCAATGAGCAGTTCTTC
-,TRBV5-4,TRBJ1-2,few,CASSLYSVRGLGGYTF,TGTGCCAGCAGCTTGTATAGTGTCCGGGGGCTAGGAGGCTACACCTTC
-,TRBV12-3/TRBV12-4,TRBJ1-3,many,CASGPLLAQGNTIYF,TGTGCCAGCGGACCCTTATTAGCCCAAGGAAACACCATATATTTT
TRBD1,TRBV4-1,TRBJ2-2,-,CASSQGVFRGRKTGELFF,TGCGCCAGCAGCCAAGGGGTTTTCAGGGGGAGAAAAACCGGGGAGCTGTTTTTT
-,TRBV5-1,TRBJ1-6,many,CASSLDRGNSPLHF,TGCGCCAGCAGCCTGGACAGAGGAAATTCACCCCTCCACTTT
-,TRBV7-2,TRBJ1-1,-,CASSPLTGNTEAFF,TGTGCCAGCAGCCCCTTGACAGGGAACACTGAAGCTTTCTTT
-,TRBV20-1,TRBJ2-3,few,CSATLTGTDTQYF,TGCAGTGCTACCCTGACGGGCACAGATACGCAGTATTTT
-,TRBV24-1,TRBJ2-2,few,CATSSSQGTGELFF,TGTGCCACCAGCTCGTCCCAGGGTACCGGGGAGCTGTTTTTT
-,TRBV18,TRBJ1-1,few,CASSPPSTVTTEAFF,TGTGCCAGCTCACCACCTTCGACTGTGACCACTGAAGCTTTCTTT
-,TRBV5-1,TRBJ2-7,-,CASSSGTPDGEQYF,TGCGCCAGCAGCTCCGGGACACCCGACGGGGAGCAGTACTTC
-,TRBV7-9,TRBJ2-7,-,CASSLSDTSYEQYF,TGTGCCAGCAGCTTAAGTGACACCTCCTACGAGCAGTACTTC
-,TRBV10-3,TRBJ1-3,-,CAISETGSGNTIYF,TGTGCCATCAGTGAGACCGGGTCTGGAAACACCATATATTTT
TRBD1,TRBV28,TRBJ1-2,-,CASSKTGAYGYTF,TGTGCCAGCAGTAAGACAGGGGCGTATGGCTACACCTTC
-,TRBV7-6,TRBJ2-7,-,CASSRSAGAYEQYF,TGTGCCAGCAGCCGGAGTGCAGGGGCCTACGAGCAGTACTTC
-,TRBV6-5,TRBJ2-2,-,CASSYPNTGELFF,TGTGCCAGCAGTTACCCCAACACCGGGGAGCTGTTTTTT
TRBD2,TRBV27,TRBJ2-1,-,CASSPGRGSSYNEQFF,TGTGCCAGCAGCCCGGGGCGGGGGAGCTCCTACAATGAGCAGTTCTTC
TRBD2,TRBV7-2,TRBJ2-1,-,CASSFAAGGLSNEQFF,TGTGCCAGCAGCTTCGCAGCGGGGGGGCTCTCCAATGAGCAGTTCTTC
TRBD2,TRBV4-2,TRBJ2-3,many,CASSQDRAGGPDTQYF,TGTGCCAGCAGCCAAGACCGAGCGGGGGGGCCAGATACGCAGTATTTT